One TCR beta chain is described in this entry. Antigen specificity is unknown. The CDR3 totals 20 residues. Germline V gives CDR1 MRHNA, CDR2 SNTAGT. Trimming removed 2 bases from V and 0 bases from J; junction bases left unmatched: 16. The entry originates in a study of cytomegalovirus exposure and HLA in healthy donors. Study summary: The use of the same platform for the roughly 120 validation repertoires and the 600 to 700 first-cohort repertoires was reported by a later analysis.

Produced via immunoSEQ multiplex PCR; TCRdb's table is partial and in-frame only. The repertoire holds 130,000 to 150,000 clones, with 70% to 90% as singletons. General study points: The study recorded about 150 TCR beta chains that were cytomegalovirus-associated. Diagnosis of cytomegalovirus status made by the classifier reportedly showed high specificity and sensitivity.

This clonotype was sampled from a woman in her twenties or thirties in good health and CMV-seronegative. Sequenced material: PBMCs. The J gene is TRBJ1-5, the V gene TRBV6-4, with 7 bases that match TRBD1. The CDR3 region is CASSDGTGTEGFHSNQPQHF. CDR3 in DNA: TGTGCCAGCAGTGACGGAACCGGGACAGAAGGGTTTCATAGCAATCAGCCCCAGCATTTT.